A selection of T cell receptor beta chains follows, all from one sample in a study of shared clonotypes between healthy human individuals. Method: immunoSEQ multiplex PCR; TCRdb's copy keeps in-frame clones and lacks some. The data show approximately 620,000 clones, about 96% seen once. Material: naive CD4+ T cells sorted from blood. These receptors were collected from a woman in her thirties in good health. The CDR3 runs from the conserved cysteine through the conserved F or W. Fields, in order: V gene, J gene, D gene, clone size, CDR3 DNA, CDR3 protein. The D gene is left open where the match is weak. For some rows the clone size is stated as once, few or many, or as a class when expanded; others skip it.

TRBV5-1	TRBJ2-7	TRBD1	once	TGCGCCAGCAGCGACCTGGACAGGGGTGACCACGAGCAGTACTTC	CASSDLDRGDHEQYF
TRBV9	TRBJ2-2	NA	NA	TGTGCCAGCAGCGTGCAGGGTGCGAACACCGGGGAGCTGTTTTTT	CASSVQGANTGELFF
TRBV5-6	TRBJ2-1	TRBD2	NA	TGTGCCAGCAGCGCCGTACTAGCGGTGAGTGAGCAGTTCTTC	CASSAVLAVSEQFF
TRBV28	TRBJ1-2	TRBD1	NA	TGTGCCAGCAGTCTGGGACAGCCCTATGGCTACACCTTC	CASSLGQPYGYTF
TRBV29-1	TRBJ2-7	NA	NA	TGCAGCGTAGGAGACGGGGCCTTAGGGGATTACGAGCAGTACTTC	CSVGDGALGDYEQYF
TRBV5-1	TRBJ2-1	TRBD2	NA	TGCGCCAGCAGCTTAGTAGCGGGATCCTACAATGAGCAGTTCTTC	CASSLVAGSYNEQFF
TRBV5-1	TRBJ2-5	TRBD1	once	TGCGCCAGCAGCTTACTGGACAGGCAAGAGACCCAGTACTTC	CASSLLDRQETQYF
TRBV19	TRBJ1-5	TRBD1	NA	TGTGCCAGTAGCCCGGGACAGGGGTATCAGCCCCAGCATTTT	CASSPGQGYQPQHF
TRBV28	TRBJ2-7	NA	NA	TGTGCCAGCAGTCCCGTTCTCTCCTACGAGCAGTACTTC	CASSPVLSYEQYF
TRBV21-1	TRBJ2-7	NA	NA	TGTGCCAGCAGCAACCGGGACTATCTCAACGAGCAGTACTTC	CASSNRDYLNEQYF
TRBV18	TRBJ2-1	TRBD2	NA	TGTGCCAGCTCACCAGAGGGTCTAGCGGGAGATAAGCAGTTCTTC	CASSPEGLAGDKQFF
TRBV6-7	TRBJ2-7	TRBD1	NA	TGTGCCACCACCGGGACAGGGATCTACGAGCAGTACTTC	CATTGTGIYEQYF
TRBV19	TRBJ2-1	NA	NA	TGTGCCAGTGGGAGTGACAGCTACAATGAGCAGTTCTTC	CASGSDSYNEQFF
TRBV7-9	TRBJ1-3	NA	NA	TGTGCCAGCAGCTTACAAGGGTACACCATATATTTT	CASSLQGYTIYF
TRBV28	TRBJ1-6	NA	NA	TGTGCCAGCAGTTTATTGCCGGAGTCCTATAATTCACCCCTCCACTTT	CASSLLPESYNSPLHF
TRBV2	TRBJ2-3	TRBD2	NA	TGTGCCAGCAGTGAAATGGCTAGCGGGAACACAGATACGCAGTATTTT	CASSEMASGNTDTQYF
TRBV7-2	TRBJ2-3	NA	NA	TGTGCCAGCAGATCCCAAGTCACAGATACGCAGTATTTT	CASRSQVTDTQYF
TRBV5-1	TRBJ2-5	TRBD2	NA	TGCGCCAGCAGCATACAACTAGCGGGAGCCGAGACCCAGTACTTC	CASSIQLAGAETQYF
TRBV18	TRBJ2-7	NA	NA	TGTGCCAGCTCCCCCACGACGATGCGGGCTGTAGGTTGGGACGAGCAGTACTTC	CASSPTTMRAVGWDEQYF
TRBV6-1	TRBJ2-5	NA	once	TGTGCCAGCAGTGATCCTCAGGGCTTCCAAGAGACCCAGTACTTC	CASSDPQGFQETQYF
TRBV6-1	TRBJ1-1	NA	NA	TGTGCCAGCAGGTACAGGGATAGGACTGAAGCTTTCTTT	CASRYRDRTEAFF
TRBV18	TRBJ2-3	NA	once	TGTGCCAGCTCACCGGGACGGCGCACAGATACGCAGTATTTT	CASSPGRRTDTQYF
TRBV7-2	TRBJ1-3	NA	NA	TGTGCCAGCAGCTTAGCTGGGTCCGGAAACACCATATATTTT	CASSLAGSGNTIYF
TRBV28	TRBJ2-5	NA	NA	TGTGCCAGCAGTTTAAGCGTACGGCGGGTCCAGTACTTC	CASSLSVRRVQYF
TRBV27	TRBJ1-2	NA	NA	TGTGCCAGCAGACAGTCGGGGTGGGATGGCTACACCTTC	CASRQSGWDGYTF
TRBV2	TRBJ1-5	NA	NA	TGTGCCAGCAGTGGGGAACCCTCCAATCAGCCCCAGCATTTT	CASSGEPSNQPQHF
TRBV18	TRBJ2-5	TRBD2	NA	TGTGCCAGCTCACGGGCGAGCGGGAGTTCGGAGACCCAGTACTTC	CASSRASGSSETQYF
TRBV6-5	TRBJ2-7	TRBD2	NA	TGTGCCAGCAGTTCTGGGACTAGCGTCAAACCCTACGAGCAGTACTTC	CASSSGTSVKPYEQYF
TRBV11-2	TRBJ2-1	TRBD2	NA	TGTGCCAGCAGCTGGACTAGCGGGAGTCCTTACGCTGAGCAGTTCTTC	CASSWTSGSPYAEQFF
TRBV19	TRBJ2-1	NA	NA	TGTGCCAGTAGTCTCCCCACTGTGGGGGCGAGGCATGAGCAGTTCTTC	CASSLPTVGARHEQFF
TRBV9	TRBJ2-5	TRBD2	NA	TGTGCCAGCAGCGTAGGGACTAGCGGGGCCGTGGAGACCCAGTACTTC	CASSVGTSGAVETQYF
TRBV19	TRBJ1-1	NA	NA	TGTGCCAGTAGTATTTTTCGGGACATAGGAGGCACTGAAGCTTTCTTT	CASSIFRDIGGTEAFF
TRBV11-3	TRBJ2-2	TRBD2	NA	TGTGCCAGCAGCCCTAAAGCGGGAGCGACCACCGGGGAGCTGTTTTTT	CASSPKAGATTGELFF
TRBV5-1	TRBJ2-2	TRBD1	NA	TGCGCCAGCAGCTTGTCAGGACAGGGGTCCGGGGAGCTGTTTTTT	CASSLSGQGSGELFF
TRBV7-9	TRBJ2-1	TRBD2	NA	TGTGCCAGCAGCTTATTAAGCGGGAGCTACAATGAGCAGTTCTTC	CASSLLSGSYNEQFF
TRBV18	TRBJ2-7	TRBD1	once	TGTGCCAGCGCGACCGGGACAGGAACCTACGAGCAGTACTTC	CASATGTGTYEQYF
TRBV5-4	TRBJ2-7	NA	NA	TGTGCCAGCAGCTCCACAGGGAACGAGCAGTACTTC	CASSSTGNEQYF
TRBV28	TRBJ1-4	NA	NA	TGTGCCAGCACTGTCCGGGGTCAGTCTGGTGAAAAACTGTTTTTT	CASTVRGQSGEKLFF
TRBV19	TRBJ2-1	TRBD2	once	TGTGCCACACTAGCGGGGTACAATGAGCAGTTCTTC	CATLAGYNEQFF
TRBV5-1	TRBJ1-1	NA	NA	TGCGCCAGCAGCCAAGCCACGGTTTCCACTGAAGCTTTCTTT	CASSQATVSTEAFF
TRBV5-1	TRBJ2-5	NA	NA	TGCGCCAGCAGCTTGAGCCGCGAGACCCAGTACTTC	CASSLSRETQYF
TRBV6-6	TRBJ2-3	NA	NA	TGTGCCAGCAGTTACTCGGCGGGAATAACAGATACGCAGTATTTT	CASSYSAGITDTQYF
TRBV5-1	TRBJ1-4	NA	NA	TGCGCCAGCAGCTTGGTTGAAGGGGCAGGCGAAAAACTGTTTTTT	CASSLVEGAGEKLFF
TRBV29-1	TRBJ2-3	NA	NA	TGCAGCGCCGACGGCTACACAGATACGCAGTATTTT	CSADGYTDTQYF
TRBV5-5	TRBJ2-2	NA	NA	TGTGCCAGCAGCTCAAGTGTCACCGGGGAGCTGTTTTTT	CASSSSVTGELFF
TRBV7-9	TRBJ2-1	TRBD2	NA	TGTGCCAGCAGCTTTCCCAGCGGGAGGGCCGACAATGAGCAGTTCTTC	CASSFPSGRADNEQFF
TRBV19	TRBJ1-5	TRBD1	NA	TGTGCCAGTAGTAGGGACAGGCAGTATCAGCCCCAGCATTTT	CASSRDRQYQPQHF
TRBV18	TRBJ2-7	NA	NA	TGTGCCAGCTCACCCACAGAGCCGTACTACGAGCAGTACTTC	CASSPTEPYYEQYF
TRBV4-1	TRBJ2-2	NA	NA	TGCGCCAGCAGCCAATTCGCTAAAACGAACACCGGGGAGCTGTTTTTT	CASSQFAKTNTGELFF
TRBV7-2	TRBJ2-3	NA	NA	TGTGCCAGCAGCTTAGCGTGGAGAGATACGCAGTATTTT	CASSLAWRDTQYF
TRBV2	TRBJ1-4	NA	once	TGTGCCAGCAGTCGGGAGGCAGCAACTAATGAAAAACTGTTTTTT	CASSREAATNEKLFF
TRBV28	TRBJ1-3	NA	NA	TGTGCCAGCAGTGGCGTAATGAGCTCTGGAAACACCATATATTTT	CASSGVMSSGNTIYF
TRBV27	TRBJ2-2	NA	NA	TGTGCCAGCAGATCAGCGGACTACCCCTTATCTAACACCGGGGAGCTGTTTTTT	CASRSADYPLSNTGELFF
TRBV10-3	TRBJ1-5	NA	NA	TGTGCCATCAGCGGGCACAATCAGCCCCAGCATTTT	CAISGHNQPQHF
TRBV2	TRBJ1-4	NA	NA	TGTGCCAGCAGTGACAGGGGTTTAACTAATGAAAAACTGTTTTTT	CASSDRGLTNEKLFF
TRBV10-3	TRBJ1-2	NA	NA	TGTGCCATCAGCGCCATGGGGGGCGTAACGAGTGGCTACACCTTC	CAISAMGGVTSGYTF
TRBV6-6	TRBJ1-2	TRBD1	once	TGTGCCAGCAGTTACCCCGGACAGGGGAACTATGGCTACACCTTC	CASSYPGQGNYGYTF
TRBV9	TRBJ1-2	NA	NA	TGTGCCAGCAGCACCCCGGGCAGCAATGGCTACACCTTC	CASSTPGSNGYTF
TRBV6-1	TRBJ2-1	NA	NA	TGTGCCAGCAGTGAAAAAGTGGACTTTTACAATGAGCAGTTCTTC	CASSEKVDFYNEQFF